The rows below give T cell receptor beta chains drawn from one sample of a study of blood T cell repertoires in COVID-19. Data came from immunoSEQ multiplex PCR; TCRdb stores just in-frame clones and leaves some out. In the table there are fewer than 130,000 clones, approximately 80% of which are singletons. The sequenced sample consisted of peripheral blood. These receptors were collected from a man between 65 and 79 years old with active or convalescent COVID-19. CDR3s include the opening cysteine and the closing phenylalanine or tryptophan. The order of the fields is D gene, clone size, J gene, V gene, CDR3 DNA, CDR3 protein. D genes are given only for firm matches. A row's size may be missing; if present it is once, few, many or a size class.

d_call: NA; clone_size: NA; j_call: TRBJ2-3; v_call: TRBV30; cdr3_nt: TGTGCCTCTTCGGGCGGGCGCACAGATACGCAGTATTTT; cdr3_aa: CASSGGRTDTQYF
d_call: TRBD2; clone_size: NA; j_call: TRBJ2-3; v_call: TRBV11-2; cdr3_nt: TGTGCCAGCAGCTTGGGGACTAGCGGGACGGGGGATACGCAGTATTTT; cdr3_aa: CASSLGTSGTGDTQYF
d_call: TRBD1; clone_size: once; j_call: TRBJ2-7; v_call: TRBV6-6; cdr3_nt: TGTGCCAGCACCGGACAGGGGACTTACTACGAGCAGTACTTC; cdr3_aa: CASTGQGTYYEQYF
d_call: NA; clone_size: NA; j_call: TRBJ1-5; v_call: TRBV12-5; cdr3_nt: TGTGCTAGTGGAGACAGTAATAGCAATCAGCCCCAGCATTTT; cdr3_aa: CASGDSNSNQPQHF
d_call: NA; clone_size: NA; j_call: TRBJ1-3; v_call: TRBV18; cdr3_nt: TGTGCCAGCTCACCACCGCGGGACGGGAGAAACACCATATATTTT; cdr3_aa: CASSPPRDGRNTIYF
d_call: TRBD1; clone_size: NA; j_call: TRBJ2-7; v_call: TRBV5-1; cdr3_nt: TGCGCCAGCAGCTTGGGTGGACAGGGGTTCGACGAGCAGTACTTC; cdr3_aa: CASSLGGQGFDEQYF
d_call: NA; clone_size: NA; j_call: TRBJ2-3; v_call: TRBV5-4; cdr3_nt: TGTGCCAGCAGGGGGCCGGCGACAGATACGCAGTATTTT; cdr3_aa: CASRGPATDTQYF
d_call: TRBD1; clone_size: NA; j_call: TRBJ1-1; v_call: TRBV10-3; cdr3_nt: TGTGCCACCGAACAGGGGGCGAGCACTGAAGCTTTCTTT; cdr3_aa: CATEQGASTEAFF
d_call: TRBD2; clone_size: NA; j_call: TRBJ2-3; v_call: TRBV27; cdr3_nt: TGTGCCAGCAGTCCCTGGACTAGCGGGGGGAGATCAGATACGCAGTATTTT; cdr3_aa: CASSPWTSGGRSDTQYF
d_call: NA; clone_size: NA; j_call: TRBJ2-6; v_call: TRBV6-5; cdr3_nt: TGTGCCAGCAGCGCGTCATCTGGGGCCAACGTCCTGACTTTC; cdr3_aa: CASSASSGANVLTF
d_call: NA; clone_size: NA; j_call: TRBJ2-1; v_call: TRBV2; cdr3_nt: TGTGCCAGCAGTGATTTAACTAGTGAGCAGTTCTTC; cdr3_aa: CASSDLTSEQFF
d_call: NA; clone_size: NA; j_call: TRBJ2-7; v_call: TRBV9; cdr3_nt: TGTGCCAGCAGCGTAGAGGGTCAGGGCTACGAGCAGTACTTC; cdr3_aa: CASSVEGQGYEQYF
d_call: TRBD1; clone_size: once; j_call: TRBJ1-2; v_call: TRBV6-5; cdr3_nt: TGTGCCAGCAGTTACGACGTCCCGGGACAGGGTGGTGGCTACACCTTC; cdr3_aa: CASSYDVPGQGGGYTF
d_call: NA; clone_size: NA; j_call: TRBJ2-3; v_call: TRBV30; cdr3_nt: TGTGCCTGGAGTACCCAGGGAGATACGCAGTATTTT; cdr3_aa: CAWSTQGDTQYF
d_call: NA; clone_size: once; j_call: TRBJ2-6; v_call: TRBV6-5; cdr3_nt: TGTGCCAGCAGACAGGGGGGGGCTGGGGCCAACGTCCTGACTTTC; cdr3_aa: CASRQGGAGANVLTF
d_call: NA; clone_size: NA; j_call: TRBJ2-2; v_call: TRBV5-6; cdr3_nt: TGTGCCAGCAGCTTGCGAGGTTGGGGGGAGCTGTTTTTT; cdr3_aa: CASSLRGWGELFF
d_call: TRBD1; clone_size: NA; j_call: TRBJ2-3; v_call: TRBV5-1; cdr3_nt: TGCGCCAGCAGCTTGGTGGACAGGAACACAGATACGCAGTATTTT; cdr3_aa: CASSLVDRNTDTQYF
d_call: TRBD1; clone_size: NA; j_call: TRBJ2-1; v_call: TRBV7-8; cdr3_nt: TGTGCCAGCAGCTTAAGACAGGGGGCCACCTACAATGAGCAGTTCTTC; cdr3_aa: CASSLRQGATYNEQFF
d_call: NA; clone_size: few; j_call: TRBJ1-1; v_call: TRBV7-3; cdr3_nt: TGTGCCAGCAGCTGGACACCTAACACTGAAGCTTTCTTT; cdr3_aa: CASSWTPNTEAFF
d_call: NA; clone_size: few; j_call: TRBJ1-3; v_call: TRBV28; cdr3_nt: TGTGCCAGCAACTCACTCCCCCGAGGCGGAAACACCATATATTTT; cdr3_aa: CASNSLPRGGNTIYF
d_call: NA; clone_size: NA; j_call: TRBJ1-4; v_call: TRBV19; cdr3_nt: TGTGCCAGTAGTATACGGCAGGGGAACGAAAAACTGTTTTTT; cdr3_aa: CASSIRQGNEKLFF
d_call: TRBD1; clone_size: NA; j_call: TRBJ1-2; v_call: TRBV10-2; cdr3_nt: TGCGCCAGCAGGTCCGGGACAGGGGGCTGGAGTGGTTATGGCTACACCTTC; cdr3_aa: CASRSGTGGWSGYGYTF
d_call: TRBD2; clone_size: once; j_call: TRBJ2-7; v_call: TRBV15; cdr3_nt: TGTGCCACCAGCAAGCCGGCTAGCGGGACGTACGAGCAGTACTTC; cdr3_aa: CATSKPASGTYEQYF
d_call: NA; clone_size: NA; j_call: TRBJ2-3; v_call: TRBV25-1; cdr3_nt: TGTGCCAGCACCTGGGACAAACACACAGATACGCAGTATTTT; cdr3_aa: CASTWDKHTDTQYF
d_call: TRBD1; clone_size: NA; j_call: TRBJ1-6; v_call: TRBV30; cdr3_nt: TGTGCCTGGAGTGTACTCGGGGACAGGGGCCGTTCCTATAATTCACCCCTCCACTTT; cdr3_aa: CAWSVLGDRGRSYNSPLHF
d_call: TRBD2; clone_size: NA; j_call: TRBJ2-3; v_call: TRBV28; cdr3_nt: TGTGCCAGCATAGCGGGACGGGCAGATACGCAGTATTTT; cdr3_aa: CASIAGRADTQYF
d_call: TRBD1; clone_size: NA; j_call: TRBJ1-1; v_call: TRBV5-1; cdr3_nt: TGCGCCAGCAGCACGTCGGGACAGGGGGCCACTGAAGCTTTCTTT; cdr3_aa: CASSTSGQGATEAFF
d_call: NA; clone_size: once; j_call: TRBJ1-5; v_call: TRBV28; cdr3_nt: TGTGCCAGCACCGGAGAGGGTGCTGGCAATCAGCCCCAGCATTTT; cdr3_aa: CASTGEGAGNQPQHF
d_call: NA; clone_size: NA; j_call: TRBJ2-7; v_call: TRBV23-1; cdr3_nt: TGCGCCAGCAGTCAACCGGAGGTGGGCCCCGGTGGGGACGAGCAGTACTTC; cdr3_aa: CASSQPEVGPGGDEQYF
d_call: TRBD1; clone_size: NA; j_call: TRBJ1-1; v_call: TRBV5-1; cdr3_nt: TGCGCCAGCAGCTTAGAGACAGGGCGCGCTTTCTTT; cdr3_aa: CASSLETGRAFF
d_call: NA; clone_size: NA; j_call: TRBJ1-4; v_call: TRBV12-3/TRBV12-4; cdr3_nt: TGTGCCAGCAGTAAAAACGGGGGGGGAAAACTGTTTTTT; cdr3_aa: CASSKNGGGKLFF
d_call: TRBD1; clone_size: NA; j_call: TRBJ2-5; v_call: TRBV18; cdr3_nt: TGTGCCAGCTCTCCAATGGGACAGGCCCAAGAGACCCAGTACTTC; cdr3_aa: CASSPMGQAQETQYF
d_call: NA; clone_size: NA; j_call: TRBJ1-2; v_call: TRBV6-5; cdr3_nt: TGTGCCAGCAACGCCCCTGAGGATGGCTACACCTTC; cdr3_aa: CASNAPEDGYTF
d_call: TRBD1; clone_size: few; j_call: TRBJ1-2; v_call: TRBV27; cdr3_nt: TGTGCCAGCAGTTTAGGGGCAGGGGGCTTAATGGACTATGGCTACACCTTC; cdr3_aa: CASSLGAGGLMDYGYTF
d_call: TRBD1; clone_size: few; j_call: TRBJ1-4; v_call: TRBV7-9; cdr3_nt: TGTGCCAGCAGCTTTACGACAGGGGGGAATGAAAAACTGTTTTTT; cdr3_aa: CASSFTTGGNEKLFF
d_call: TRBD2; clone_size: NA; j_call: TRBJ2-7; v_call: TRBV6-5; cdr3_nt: TGTGCCAGCAGGACCGGGACTAGCGTCTACGAGCAGTACTTC; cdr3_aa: CASRTGTSVYEQYF
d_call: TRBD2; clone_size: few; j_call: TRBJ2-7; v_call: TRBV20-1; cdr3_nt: TGCAGTGCTAGTCTAGCGGGGACCTACGAGCAGTACTTC; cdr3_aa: CSASLAGTYEQYF
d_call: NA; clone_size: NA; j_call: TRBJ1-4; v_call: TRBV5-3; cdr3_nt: TGTGCCAGAAGCCCCCCCTGCAGGGCCAAGTGGGAAAAACTGTTTTTT; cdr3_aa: CARSPPCRAKWEKLFF
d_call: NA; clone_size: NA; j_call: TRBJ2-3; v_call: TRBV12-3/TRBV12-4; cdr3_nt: TGTGCCAGCAGTTTAGTGAGGGATACGCAGTATTTT; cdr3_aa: CASSLVRDTQYF
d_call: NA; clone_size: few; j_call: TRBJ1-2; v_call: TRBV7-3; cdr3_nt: TGTGCCAGCAGCCAAGGGCCGGGAAACTATGGCTACACCTTC; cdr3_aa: CASSQGPGNYGYTF
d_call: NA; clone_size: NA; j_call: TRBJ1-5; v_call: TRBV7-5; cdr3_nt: TGTGCCAGAAGCTTACGGGTAACAGGAATTAATCAGCCCCAGCATTTT; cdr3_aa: CARSLRVTGINQPQHF
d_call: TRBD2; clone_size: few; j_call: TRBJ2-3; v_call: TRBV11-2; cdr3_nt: TGTGCCAGCAGCCTCGGAGCGGGAGCAGATACGCAGTATTTT; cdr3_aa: CASSLGAGADTQYF
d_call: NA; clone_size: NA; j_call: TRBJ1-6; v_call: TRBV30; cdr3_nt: TGTGCCTGGAGTGTTGGGGGCTTGGGTTCACCCCTCCACTTT; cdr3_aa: CAWSVGGLGSPLHF
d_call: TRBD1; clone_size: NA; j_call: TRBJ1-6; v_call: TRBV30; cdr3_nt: TGTGCCTGGAGCCAGGGACAGAGAAATTCACCCCTCCACTTT; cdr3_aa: CAWSQGQRNSPLHF
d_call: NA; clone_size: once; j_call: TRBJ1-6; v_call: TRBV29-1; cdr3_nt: TGCAGCGTTGTGAGGAAGGTCTCCTATAATTCACCCCTCCACTTT; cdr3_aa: CSVVRKVSYNSPLHF
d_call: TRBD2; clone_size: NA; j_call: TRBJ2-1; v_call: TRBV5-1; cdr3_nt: TGCGCCAGCAGACGAACTAGCGGGGGGGCCGATGAGCAGTTCTTC; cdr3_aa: CASRRTSGGADEQFF
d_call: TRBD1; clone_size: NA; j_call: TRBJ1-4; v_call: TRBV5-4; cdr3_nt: TGTGCCAGCAGCTACAGGGGGCCCTCACCAAATGAAAAACTGTTTTTT; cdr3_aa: CASSYRGPSPNEKLFF
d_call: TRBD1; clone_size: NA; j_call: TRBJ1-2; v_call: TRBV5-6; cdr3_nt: TGTGCCAGCAACGTAAGACGGGACAGGGGTGTGGGAGGCTACACCTTC; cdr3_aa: CASNVRRDRGVGGYTF
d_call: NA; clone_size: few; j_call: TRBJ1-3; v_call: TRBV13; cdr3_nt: TGTGCCAGCAGCCTCCAGGCCCCTGGAAACACCATATATTTT; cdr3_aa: CASSLQAPGNTIYF
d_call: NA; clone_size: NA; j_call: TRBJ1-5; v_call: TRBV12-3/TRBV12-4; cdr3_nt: TGTGCCAGCAGTCACCGACAAAATCAGCCCCAGCATTTT; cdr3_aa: CASSHRQNQPQHF
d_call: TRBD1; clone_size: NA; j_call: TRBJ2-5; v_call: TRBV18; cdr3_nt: TGTGCCAGCTCACCACAGAAGCCGACAGGGGGGATCCAAGAGACCCAGTACTTC; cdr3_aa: CASSPQKPTGGIQETQYF
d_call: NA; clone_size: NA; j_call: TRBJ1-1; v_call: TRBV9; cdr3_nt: TGTGCCAGCACCCAGGGCATGAACACTGAAGCTTTCTTT; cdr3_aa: CASTQGMNTEAFF
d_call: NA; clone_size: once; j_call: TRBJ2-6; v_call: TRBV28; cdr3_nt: TGTGCCAGCAGACTGTACTCTGGGGCCAACGTCCTGACTTTC; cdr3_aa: CASRLYSGANVLTF
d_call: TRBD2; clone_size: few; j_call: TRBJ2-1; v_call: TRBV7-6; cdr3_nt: TGTGCCAGCAGCCGAGAAGGACTAGCGGATTACAATGAGCAGTTCTTC; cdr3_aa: CASSREGLADYNEQFF
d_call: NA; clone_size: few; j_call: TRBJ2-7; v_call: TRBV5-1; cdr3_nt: TGCGCCAGCAGCTCTCCCGGCTCCTACGAGCAGTACTTC; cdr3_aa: CASSSPGSYEQYF
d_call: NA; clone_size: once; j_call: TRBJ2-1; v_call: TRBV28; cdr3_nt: TGTGCCAGCAGCAAGCGGGCCTACAATGAGCAGTTCTTC; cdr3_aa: CASSKRAYNEQFF
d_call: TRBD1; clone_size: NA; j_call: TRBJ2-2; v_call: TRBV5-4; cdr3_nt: TGTGCCAGCAGCTACGGACAGGGCAACACCGGGGAGCTGTTTTTT; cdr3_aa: CASSYGQGNTGELFF
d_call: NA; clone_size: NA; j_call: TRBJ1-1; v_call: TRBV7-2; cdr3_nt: TGTGCCAGCAGCTTTCAGGGGAACACTGAAGCTTTCTTT; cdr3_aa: CASSFQGNTEAFF
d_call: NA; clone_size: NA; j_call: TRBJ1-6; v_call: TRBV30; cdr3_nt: TGTGCTTTTCGCTCCTATAATTCACCCCTCCACTTT; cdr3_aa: CAFRSYNSPLHF